Below, one T cell receptor (beta chain) is given with its context. What it binds is unknown. The V end was cut by 2 bases, the J end by 0 bases, with 8 bases between. CDR1 is SGHRS, CDR2 YFSETQ, per germline. The CDR3 loop spans 14 amino acids. The source of the sample is a study of T-cell memory formation after mild COVID-19. With constant-segment primers, 5'RACE yielded cDNA libraries of TCR alpha and TCR beta that carried sample barcodes and UMIs. TCRdb independently ran MiXCR on the 5' RACE reads; one entry per CDR3 protein. In the table there are about 57,000 distinct CDR3 sequences, 12% of which are singletons. The study, taken as a whole, reports: Contracting clones, day 15 to 85, had balanced CD4/CD8, and later expanders favored CD4+.

This clonotype was obtained from a young man who had mild COVID-19 (a few samples of this study predate the infection). Cell type and time point are not known. The genes are TRBV5-1 and TRBJ1-2; D is perhaps TRBD1 (5 bases). The sequencing input was PBMCs or a T cell subset sorted from them (not recorded which). CDR3 loop: CASSFGGTNYGYTF. Here the CDR3 DNA reads TGCGCCAGCAGCTTCGGGGGGACTAACTATGGCTACACCTTC.